This T cell receptor beta chain was recovered during a study of T cells in Graves' hyperthyroidism and ophthalmopathy. Findings and caveats of the study: Ophthalmopathy and stable hyperthyroidism were separated by a 13 V-J model.

Aged 18 to 65, the patients had hyperthyroidism that was newly diagnosed and had lasted under 2 months. It was RNA transcripts that yielded the amplified TCR beta CDR3 regions. First-round RT-PCR with HTBI primers amplified the TCR CDR3 region. TCRdb re-called the multiplex PCR reads through MiXCR, storing one row per CDR3 protein. Here the sample spans roughly 300,000 distinct CDR3 sequences, around a sixth being singletons. Concerning this clonotype itself: What it binds is not known.

The sequence derives from a woman aged 45-59 years with Graves' hyperthyroidism. Source material: blood.

DNA of the CDR3: TGTGCCAGCTCACCTCAGCGGGAGCCATTTAATGAGCAGTTCTTC. It translates to CASSPQREPFNEQFF. The chain employs TRBV18 and TRBJ2-1; 8 bases agree with TRBD2. The CDR3 contains 15 residues. Trimming at V came to 3 bases and at J to 7 bases, leaving 8 bases not matched to a gene. The germline V gene has CDR1 KGHSH and CDR2 LQKENI.